This TCR beta chain is from a study of T-cell memory formation after mild COVID-19. The CDR3 extends over 16 amino acids. Between the trimmed V and J ends, which lost 4 bases and 0 bases, there was a span of 16 bases. CDR1 LGHNT and CDR2 FRNRAP come from the germline V gene. This clonotype showed up just a few times. The antigen remains undetermined. Each CDR3 protein gets one entry after TCRdb re-called the 5' RACE reads with MiXCR. The repertoire holds roughly 450,000 distinct CDR3 sequences, about a sixth seen once, with roughly 21% in the top ten. Study-level points and caveats: Some responding clones appeared in pre-infection memory, suggesting cross-reactive memory joined.

Sequenced input: PBMCs or a T cell subset sorted from them (not recorded which). This TCR was sampled from a man aged 18 to 29 who had mild COVID-19 (a few samples of this study predate the infection). Cell type and time point are not known. The chain joins TRBV12-5 to TRBJ2-7; a weak D match, TRBD1 (5 bases). As DNA, the CDR3 is TGTGCTAGTGGTTCGGCGGCAGGGTGGAGCTCCTACGAGCAGTACTTC. It is translated as CASGSAAGWSSYEQYF. Full variable domain (remainder filled in from reference TRBV12-5 and TRBJ2-7): DARVTQTPRHKVTEMGQEVTMRCQPILGHNTVFWYRQTMMQGLELLAYFRNRAPLDDSGMPKDRFSAEMPDATLATLKIQPSEPRDSAVYFCASGSAAGWSSYEQYFGPGTRLTVT.